This T cell receptor (beta chain) is drawn from a study of T cell changes during pregnancy in multiple sclerosis. Repertoires were generated with immunoSEQ multiplex PCR, while TCRdb's copy carries only in-frame clones and drops some. Among 83,000 or so clones listed, approximately 93% were seen once. The CDR3 is 11 amino acids. This clonotype was obtained from a female donor in good health, enrolled as a control in a pregnancy study. Sequences were derived from peripheral blood, sampled after pregnancy. V gene TRBV21-1 combines with J gene TRBJ2-7; the listed D gene, TRBD2, was not tested against the DNA. TRBV21-1 counts as a pseudogene. The CDR3 sequence: CASGKGGEQYF. The CDR3 DNA reads TGTGCCAGCGGCAAGGGGGGCGAGCAGTACTTC.